This TCR beta chain was identified during a study of blood T cell repertoires in COVID-19. Overall study context: Italy, Spain and the United States were the sources of the convalescent and acute COVID-19 samples. The analysed material was cDNA or gDNA that came from T cells, B-cell-depleted T cells, or PBMCs.

As processed by the authors: Amplification from reference gene primers served as the basis for estimated nucleated cell counts. The repertoire was sequenced with immunoSEQ multiplex PCR; TCRdb's copy has only in-frame clones and lacks some. V and J calls and clone size are copied from that table; D and trimming were computed from the DNA. The sample lists just over 650,000 clones; 90% were seen once. This CDR3 is 14 amino acids long. V shed 1 base, J shed 9 bases, and the junction held 3 bases outside the gene matches. The germline V gene has CDR1 SNHLY and CDR2 FYNNEI. Specimen: peripheral blood. This chain connects TRBV2 to TRBJ1-6; 7 bases are a match to TRBD1. This TCR was recovered from a woman aged 18-35 years with acute or convalescent COVID-19. The CDR3 bases are TGTGCCAGCAGTGAAGGGACAGGCGGTTCACCCCTCCACTTT. It codes for CASSEGTGGSPLHF.